These 4 T cell receptor beta chains were sequenced from one sample in a study of shared clonotypes between healthy human individuals. This table comes from immunoSEQ multiplex PCR, and its TCRdb copy is limited to in-frame clones, with some not included. The table has about 1,900,000 clones, about 95% seen once. CD45RO-negative, CCR7-selected cells formed the naive CD8 fraction, which excluded terminally differentiated effector memory CD45RA+ cells. Specimen: naive CD8+ T cells sorted from blood. These receptors all stem from a man between 18 and 29 years old in good health.

The J gene is TRBJ2-3, the V gene TRBV7-6; 7 bases line up with TRBD2. CDR1 and CDR2 (germline): SGHVS, FNYEAQ. After removal of 1 base from V and 6 bases from J, the junction contained 7 bases not matched to a gene. The CDR3 has 15 residues. CDR3 loop: CASSLGPGLPDTQYF. CDR3 sequence (DNA): TGTGCCAGCAGCTTAGGACCGGGACTACCGGATACGCAGTATTTT.

The chain joins TRBV2 to TRBJ2-1, with a weak D call TRBD1 (5 bases). The V end lost 5 bases, the J end lost 9 bases, and 8 bases lay between the germline ends. CDR1 SNHLY and CDR2 FYNNEI come from the germline V gene. The CDR3 consists of 11 residues. For the CDR3, the DNA is TGTGCCAGCAGTCAGGGCCTTGAGCAGTTCTTC. Translated, it gives CASSQGLEQFF.

This sequence joins TRBV10-2 and TRBJ1-2; D call uncertain. CDR3 length: 13 amino acids. Trimming stripped 0 bases from V and 8 bases from J, with 10 bases between. Germline lookup yields CDR1 WSHSY and CDR2 SAAADI. CDR3 amino acids: CASSESLVDGYTF. CDR3 nucleotides: TGCGCCAGCAGTGAGTCGCTGGTTGACGGCTACACCTTC.

The chain carries TRBV5-1 and TRBJ2-1; 7 nucleotides line up with TRBD1. This CDR3 region has 15 residues. V dropped 4 bases and J dropped 4; count of bases not matched to a gene: 8. CDR1 SGHRS and CDR2 YFSETQ come from the germline V gene. For the CDR3, the DNA is TGCGCCAGCAGCCAGGGACAGCTACTTTACAATGAGCAGTTCTTC. Amino acids: CASSQGQLLYNEQFF.